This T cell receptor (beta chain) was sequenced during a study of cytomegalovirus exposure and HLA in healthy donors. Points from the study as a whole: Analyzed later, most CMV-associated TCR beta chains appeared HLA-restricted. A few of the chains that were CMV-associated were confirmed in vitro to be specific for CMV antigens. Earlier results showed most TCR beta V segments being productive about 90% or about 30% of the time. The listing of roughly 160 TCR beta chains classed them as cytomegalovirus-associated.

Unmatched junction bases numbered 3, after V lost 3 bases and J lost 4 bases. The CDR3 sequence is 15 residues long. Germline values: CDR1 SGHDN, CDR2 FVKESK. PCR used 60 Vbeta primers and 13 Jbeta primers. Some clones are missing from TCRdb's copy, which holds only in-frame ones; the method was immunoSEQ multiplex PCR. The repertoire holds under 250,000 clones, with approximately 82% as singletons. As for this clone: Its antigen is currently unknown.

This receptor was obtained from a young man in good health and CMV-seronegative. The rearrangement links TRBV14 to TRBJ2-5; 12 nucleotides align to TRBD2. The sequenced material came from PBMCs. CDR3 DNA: TGTGCCAGCAGCCAGCCGGGACTAGCGGGAGAGACCCAGTACTTC. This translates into CASSQPGLAGETQYF.